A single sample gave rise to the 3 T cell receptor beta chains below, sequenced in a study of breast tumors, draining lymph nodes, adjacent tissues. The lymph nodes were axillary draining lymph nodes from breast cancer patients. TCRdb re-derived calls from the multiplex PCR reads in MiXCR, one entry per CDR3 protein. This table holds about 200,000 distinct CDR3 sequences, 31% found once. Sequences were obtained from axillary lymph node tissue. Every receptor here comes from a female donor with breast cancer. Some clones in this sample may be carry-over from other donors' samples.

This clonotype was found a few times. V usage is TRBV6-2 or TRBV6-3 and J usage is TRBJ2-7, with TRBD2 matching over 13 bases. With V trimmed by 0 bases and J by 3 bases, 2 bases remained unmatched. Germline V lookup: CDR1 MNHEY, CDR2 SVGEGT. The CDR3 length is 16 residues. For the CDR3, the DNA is TGTGCCAGCAGTTACTCACGGACTAGCGGGGGCTACGAGCAGTACTTC. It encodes CASSYSRTSGGYEQYF.

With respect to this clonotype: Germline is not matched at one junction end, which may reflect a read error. The CDR3 region has the DNA TGTGCCAGCAGCCAATTCTGGGGACCCGTAGAGACCCCGTACTTC. This translates into CASSQFWGPVETPYF. The gene calls are TRBV14 and TRBJ2-5, with D perhaps given as TRBD1 or TRBD2 (5 bases each). Germline V gene data show CDR1 as SGHDN and CDR2 as FVKESK. CDR3 length: 15 residues.

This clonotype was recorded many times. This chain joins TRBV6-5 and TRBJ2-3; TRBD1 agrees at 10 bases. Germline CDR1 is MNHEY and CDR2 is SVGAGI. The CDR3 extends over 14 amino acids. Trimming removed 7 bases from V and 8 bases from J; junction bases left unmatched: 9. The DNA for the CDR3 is TGTGCCAGCACCGGGACAGGGGATGGGGGTACGCAGTATTTT. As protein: CASTGTGDGGTQYF.